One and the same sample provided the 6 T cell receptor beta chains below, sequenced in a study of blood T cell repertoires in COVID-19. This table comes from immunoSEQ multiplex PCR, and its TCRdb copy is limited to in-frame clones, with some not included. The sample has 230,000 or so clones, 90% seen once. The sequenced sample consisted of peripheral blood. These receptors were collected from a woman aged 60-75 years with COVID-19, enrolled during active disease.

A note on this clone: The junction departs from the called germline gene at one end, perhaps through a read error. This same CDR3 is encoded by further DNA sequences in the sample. CDR3 in amino acids: CASSLDRNTGELFF. The CDR3 DNA reads TGTGCTAGCAGCTTAGACAGGAACACCGGGGAGCTGTTTTTT. The chain combines TRBV7-7 with TRBJ2-2; a possible D gene is TRBD1 (5 bases). CDR1 SSHAT and CDR2 FNYEAQ come from the germline V gene (reference sequence). The CDR3 extends over 14 amino acids.

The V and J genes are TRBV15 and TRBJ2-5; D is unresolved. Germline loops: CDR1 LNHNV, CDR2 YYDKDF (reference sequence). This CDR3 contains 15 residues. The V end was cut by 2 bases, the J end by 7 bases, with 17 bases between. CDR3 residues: CATSRTFSGLGTQYF. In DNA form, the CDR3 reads TGTGCCACCAGCAGAACCTTTTCGGGTTTGGGGACCCAGTACTTC.

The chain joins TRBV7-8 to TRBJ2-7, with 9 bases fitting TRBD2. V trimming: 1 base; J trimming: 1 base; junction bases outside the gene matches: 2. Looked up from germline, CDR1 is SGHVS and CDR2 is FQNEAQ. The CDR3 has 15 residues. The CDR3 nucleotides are TGTGCCAGCAGCTTAGTGCTAGCGGGGTCCTACGAGCAGTACTTC. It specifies CASSLVLAGSYEQYF. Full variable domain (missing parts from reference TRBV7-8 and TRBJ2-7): GAGVSQSPRYKVAKRGQDVALRCDPISGHVSLFWYQQALGQGPEFLTYFQNEAQLDKSGLPSDRFFAERPEGSVSTLKIQRTQQEDSAVYLCASSLVLAGSYEQYFGPGTRLTVT.

The CDR3 loop reads CASRLGQGTSYEQYF. DNA for the CDR3: TGCGCCAGCAGACTAGGACAGGGCACGTCCTACGAGCAGTACTTC. V usage is TRBV5-1 and J usage is TRBJ2-7, with TRBD1 matching 8 bases. This CDR3 contains 15 residues. With 5 bases clipped from V and 1 base from J, the junction kept 8 bases outside the gene matches. Per germline, CDR1 SGHRS and CDR2 YFSETQ. Full variable domain (remainder filled in from reference TRBV5-1 and TRBJ2-7): KAGVTQTPRYLIKTRGQQVTLSCSPISGHRSVSWYQQTPGQGLQFLFEYFSETQRNKGNFPGRFSGRQFSNSRSEMNVSTLELGDSALYLCASRLGQGTSYEQYFGPGTRLTVT.

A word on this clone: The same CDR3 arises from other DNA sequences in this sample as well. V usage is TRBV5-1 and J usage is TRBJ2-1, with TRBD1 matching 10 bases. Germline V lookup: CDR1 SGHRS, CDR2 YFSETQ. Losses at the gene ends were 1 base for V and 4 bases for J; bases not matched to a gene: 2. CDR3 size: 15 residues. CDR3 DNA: TGCGCCAGCAGCTTGAGACAGGGGGCTTACAATGAGCAGTTCTTC. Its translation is CASSLRQGAYNEQFF. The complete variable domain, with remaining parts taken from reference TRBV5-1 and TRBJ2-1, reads KAGVTQTPRYLIKTRGQQVTLSCSPISGHRSVSWYQQTPGQGLQFLFEYFSETQRNKGNFPGRFSGRQFSNSRSEMNVSTLELGDSALYLCASSLRQGAYNEQFFGPGTRLTVL.

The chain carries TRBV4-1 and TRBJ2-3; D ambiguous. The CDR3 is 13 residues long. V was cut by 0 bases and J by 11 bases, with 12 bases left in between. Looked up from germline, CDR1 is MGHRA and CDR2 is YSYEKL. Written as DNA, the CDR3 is TGCGCCAGCAGCCAAGATAACGGGTTTGGGCAGTATTTT. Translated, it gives CASSQDNGFGQYF.